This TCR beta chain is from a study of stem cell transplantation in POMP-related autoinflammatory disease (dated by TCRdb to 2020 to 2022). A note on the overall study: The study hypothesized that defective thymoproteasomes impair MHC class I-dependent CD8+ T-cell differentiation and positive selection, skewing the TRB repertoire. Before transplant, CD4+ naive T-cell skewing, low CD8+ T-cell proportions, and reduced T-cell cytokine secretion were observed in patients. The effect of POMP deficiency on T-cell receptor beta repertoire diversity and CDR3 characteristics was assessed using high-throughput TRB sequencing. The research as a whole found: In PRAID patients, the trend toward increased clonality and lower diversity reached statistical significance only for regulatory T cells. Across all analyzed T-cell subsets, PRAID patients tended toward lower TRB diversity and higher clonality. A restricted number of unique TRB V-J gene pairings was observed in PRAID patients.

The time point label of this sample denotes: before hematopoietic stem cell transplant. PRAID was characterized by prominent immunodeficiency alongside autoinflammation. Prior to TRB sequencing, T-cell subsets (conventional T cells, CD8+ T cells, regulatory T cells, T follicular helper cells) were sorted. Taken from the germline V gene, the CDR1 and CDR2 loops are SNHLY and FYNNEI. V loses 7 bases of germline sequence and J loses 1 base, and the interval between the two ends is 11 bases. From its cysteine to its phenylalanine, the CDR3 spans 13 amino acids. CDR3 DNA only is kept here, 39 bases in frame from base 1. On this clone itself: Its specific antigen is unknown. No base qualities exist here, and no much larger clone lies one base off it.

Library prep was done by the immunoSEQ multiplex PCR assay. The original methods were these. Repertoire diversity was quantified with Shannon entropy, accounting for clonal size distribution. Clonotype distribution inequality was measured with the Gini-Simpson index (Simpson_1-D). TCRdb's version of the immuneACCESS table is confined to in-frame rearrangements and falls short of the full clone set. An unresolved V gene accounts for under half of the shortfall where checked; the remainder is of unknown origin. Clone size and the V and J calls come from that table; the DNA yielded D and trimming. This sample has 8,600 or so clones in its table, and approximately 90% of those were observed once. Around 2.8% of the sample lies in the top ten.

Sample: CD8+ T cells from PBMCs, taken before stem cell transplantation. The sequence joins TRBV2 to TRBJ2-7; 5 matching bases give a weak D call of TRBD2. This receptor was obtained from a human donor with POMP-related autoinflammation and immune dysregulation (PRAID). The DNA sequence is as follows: TGTGCCAGCAATGGAGCGGAATCCTACGAGCAGTACTTC. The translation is CASNGAESYEQYF.